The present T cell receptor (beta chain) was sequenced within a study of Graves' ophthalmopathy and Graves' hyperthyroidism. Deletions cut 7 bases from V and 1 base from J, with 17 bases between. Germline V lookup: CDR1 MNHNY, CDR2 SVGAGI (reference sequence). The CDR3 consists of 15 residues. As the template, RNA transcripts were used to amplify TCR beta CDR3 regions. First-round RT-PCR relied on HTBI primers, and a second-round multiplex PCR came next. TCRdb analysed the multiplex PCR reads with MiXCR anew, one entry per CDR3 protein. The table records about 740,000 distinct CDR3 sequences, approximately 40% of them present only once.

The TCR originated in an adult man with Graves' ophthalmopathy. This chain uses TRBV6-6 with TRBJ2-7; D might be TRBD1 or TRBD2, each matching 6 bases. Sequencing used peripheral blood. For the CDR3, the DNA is TGTGCCAGCACCAACCAATTAGGGGGGTCCTACGAGCAGTACTTC. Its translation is CASTNQLGGSYEQYF.